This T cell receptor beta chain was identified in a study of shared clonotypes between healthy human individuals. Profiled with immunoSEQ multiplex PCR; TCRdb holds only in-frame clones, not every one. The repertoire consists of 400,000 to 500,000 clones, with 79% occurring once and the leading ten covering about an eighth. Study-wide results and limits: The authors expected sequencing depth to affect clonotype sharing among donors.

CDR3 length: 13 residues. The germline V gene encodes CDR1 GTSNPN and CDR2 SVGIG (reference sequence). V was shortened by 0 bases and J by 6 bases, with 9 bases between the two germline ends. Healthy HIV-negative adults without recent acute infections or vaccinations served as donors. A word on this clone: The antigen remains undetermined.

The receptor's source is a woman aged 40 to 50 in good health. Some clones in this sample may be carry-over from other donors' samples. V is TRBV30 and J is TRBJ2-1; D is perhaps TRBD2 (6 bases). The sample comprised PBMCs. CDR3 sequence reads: CAWSVELANEQFF. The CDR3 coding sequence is TGTGCCTGGAGTGTAGAACTAGCCAATGAGCAGTTCTTC.